Each of the 17 T cell receptor beta chains below was sequenced from the same sample in a study of T cells after posttransplantation cyclophosphamide. Method: immunoSEQ multiplex PCR; TCRdb's copy keeps in-frame clones and lacks some. Found here are roughly 14,000 clones, approximately 83% of them singletons; the top ten hold around 0.8%. The sequenced sample consisted of memory CD4+ T cells sorted from PBMCs. The receptors were gathered from a man between 50 and 59 years old in good health, CMV-negative, and a related stem cell transplant donor.

The chain is built from TRBV18 and TRBJ1-1, with 8 bases fitting TRBD1. The CDR3 is 16 amino acids. V lost 3 bases, J lost 4 bases, and 10 bases stayed unmatched. Germline CDR1 KGHSH, CDR2 LQKENI. The CDR3 protein is CASSPRTGYRGTEAFF. CDR3 DNA sequence: TGTGCCAGCTCACCGCGGACAGGGTACCGGGGCACTGAAGCTTTCTTT. Full variable domain (missing parts from reference TRBV18 and TRBJ1-1): NAGVMQNPRHLVRRRGQEARLRCSPMKGHSHVYWYRQLPEEGLKFMVYLQKENIIDESGMPKERFSAEFPKEGPSILRIQQVVRGDSAAYFCASSPRTGYRGTEAFFGQGTRLTVV.

This clone appeared once. The chain links TRBV4-3 to TRBJ2-7, with 9 bases aligning to TRBD2. The CDR3 sequence is 16 residues long. J was trimmed by 0 bases and V by 0 bases; bases with no gene match: 3. Looked up from germline, CDR1 is LGHNA and CDR2 is YSLEER. The CDR3 nucleotides are TGCGCCAGCAGCCAAGACGAGCGGGGGGCCTCCTACGAGCAGTACTTC. Protein: CASSQDERGASYEQYF.

The chain combines TRBV6-6 with TRBJ1-1, with D possibly TRBD1 on 6 matching bases. V was shortened by 7 bases and J by 5 bases, with 11 bases between the two germline ends. The CDR3 has 12 amino acids. Germline loops: CDR1 MNHNY, CDR2 SVGAGI (reference sequence). The chain's CDR3 is CASNSRGTEAFF. The CDR3 DNA sequence: TGTGCCAGCAATTCAAGGGGGACTGAAGCTTTCTTT.

The table lists this clone with a count of one. The chain recombines TRBV21-1 with TRBJ2-2; the table gives TRBD1 as D, unverified against the DNA. TRBV21-1 is labeled a pseudogene. The CDR3 runs 14 residues. The CDR3 DNA reads as TGTGCCAGACTGAGACAGCTGAACACCGGGGAGCTGTTTTTT. This translates into CARLRQLNTGELFF.

This chain uses TRBV6-1 with TRBJ1-1; D perhaps matches TRBD1 (5 bases). The V end was cut by 6 bases, the J end by 1 base, with 9 bases between. CDR1 is MNHNS and CDR2 is SASEGT in the germline V gene. This CDR3 is built from 13 residues. The CDR3 nucleotides are TGTGCCAGCAGGCTCGGGGGGAACACTGAAGCTTTCTTT. Translated: CASRLGGNTEAFF.

V and J are TRBV5-1 and TRBJ2-1; D is uncertain. The CDR3 runs to 14 residues. Germline lookup yields CDR1 SGHRS and CDR2 YFSETQ. V was clipped by 2 bases and J by 6 bases, with 12 bases between them. Here the CDR3 reads CASSLSSWANEQFF. The CDR3 bases are TGCGCCAGCAGCTTAAGCTCCTGGGCCAATGAGCAGTTCTTC.

The chain couples TRBV9 to TRBJ2-7; D perhaps matches TRBD2 (5 bases). The germline CDR1 and CDR2 sequences are SGDLS and YYNGEE. The CDR3 runs to 14 residues. The V end lost 0 bases, the J end lost 3 bases, and 10 bases lay between the germline ends. The CDR3 loop is CASSVGLANYEQYF. CDR3 sequence (DNA): TGTGCCAGCAGCGTAGGCTTAGCGAACTACGAGCAGTACTTC. The full variable domain, completed using reference TRBV9 and TRBJ2-7, is DSGVTQTPKHLITATGQRVTLRCSPRSGDLSVYWYQQSLDQGLQFLIQYYNGEERAKGNILERFSAQQFPDLHSELNLSSLELGDSALYFCASSVGLANYEQYFGPGTRLTVT.

This chain connects TRBV9 to TRBJ2-5; TRBD2 matches at 10 bases. CDR3 length: 14 residues. Germline CDR1 is SGDLS and CDR2 is YYNGEE. With 7 bases clipped from V and 4 bases from J, the junction kept 7 bases outside the gene matches. The CDR3, as DNA: TGTGCCAGCTCTCCTCGACTAGCGGGAGAGACCCAGTACTTC. It specifies CASSPRLAGETQYF.

The DNA of the CDR3 is TGTGCCAGCAGTTTGCGCAGGCCTGTGGACAATGAGCAGTTCTTC. This codes for CASSLRRPVDNEQFF. This chain links TRBV27 with TRBJ2-1, with D uncertain. CDR1 is MNHEY, CDR2 SMNVEV, per germline (reference sequence). Trimming pared 3 bases from V and 5 bases from J, leaving 14 bases between. The CDR3 covers 15 residues.

The J gene is TRBJ2-5, the V gene TRBV7-9; D remains unclear. Germline V lookup: CDR1 SEHNR, CDR2 FQNEAQ (reference sequence). This CDR3 region has 12 residues. V was pared by 6 bases and J by 5 bases, with 10 bases between. CDR3 bases: TGTGCCAGCAGTTATACTCGGGAGACCCAGTACTTC. This sequence encodes CASSYTRETQYF. The complete variable domain, with remaining parts taken from reference TRBV7-9 and TRBJ2-5, reads DTGVSQNPRHKITKRGQNVTFRCDPISEHNRLYWYRQTLGQGPEFLTYFQNEAQLEKSRLLSDRFSAERPKGSFSTLEIQRTEQGDSAMYLCASSYTRETQYFGPGTRLLVL.

This chain connects TRBV16 to TRBJ1-1; the D is unclear. Germline assignment: CDR1 KGHSY and CDR2 FQNENV. Trimming removed 2 bases from V and 1 base from J, with 8 bases in between. The CDR3 loop spans 14 amino acids. As DNA, the CDR3 is TGTGCCAGCAGCCAAATGGGGAGGAACACTGAAGCTTTCTTT. Translating it yields CASSQMGRNTEAFF.

The rearrangement uses TRBV27 and TRBJ2-3; possibly TRBD2 for D (6 bases). From germline, CDR1 is MNHEY and CDR2 SMNVEV (reference sequence). Between the trimmed V and J ends, which lost 2 bases and 0 bases, there was a span of 12 bases. CDR3 length equals 16 residues. The CDR3 bases are TGTGCCAGCAGTTTACTCACGGGAGTGAGCACAGATACGCAGTATTTT. Translation gives CASSLLTGVSTDTQYF.

This chain uses TRBV4-1 with TRBJ1-3; D might be TRBD1 (5 bases). With 0 bases removed from V and 0 bases from J, the gap between germline ends came to 15 bases. This CDR3 is 18 amino acids long. Germline V gene sequence: CDR1 MGHRA, CDR2 YSYEKL. CDR3 loop: CASSQERGRILSGNTIYF. Here the CDR3 DNA reads TGCGCCAGCAGCCAAGAAAGGGGCAGGATCCTCTCTGGAAACACCATATATTTT.

The rearrangement uses TRBV7-8 and TRBJ1-2; 7 bases are shared with TRBD1. V was clipped by 5 bases and J by 2 bases; unmatched bases: 5. The CDR3 spans 14 residues. Germline values: CDR1 SGHVS, CDR2 FQNEAQ. CDR3 coding DNA: TGTGCCAGCAGCGTTTTACAGGGGAACTATGGCTACACCTTC. It codes for CASSVLQGNYGYTF.

The rearrangement joins TRBV11-2 to TRBJ1-2, with TRBD1 matching 8 bases. V shed 5 bases, J shed 3 bases, and the junction held 2 bases outside the gene matches. CDR1 is SGHAT, CDR2 FQNNGV, per germline. The CDR3 contains 13 residues. The CDR3 loop is CASSPGQDYGYTF. CDR3 nucleotides: TGTGCCAGCAGCCCGGGACAGGACTATGGCTACACCTTC. Variable domain in full (rest from reference TRBV11-2 and TRBJ1-2): EAGVAQSPRYKIIEKRQSVAFWCNPISGHATLYWYQQILGQGPKLLIQFQNNGVVDDSQLPKDRFSAERLKGVDSTLKIQPAKLEDSAVYLCASSPGQDYGYTFGSGTRLTVV.

The CDR3 sequence is CASSPGLASDTQYF. In DNA form, the CDR3 reads TGTGCCAGCAGCCCCGGACTAGCGTCAGATACGCAGTATTTT. The chain uses TRBV9 and TRBJ2-3; 9 bases are shared with TRBD2. The V gene end was trimmed by 4 bases and the J gene end by 4 bases; junction bases not matched to a gene: 4. The CDR3 length is 14 residues. Germline CDR1 is SGDLS and CDR2 is YYNGEE.

J is TRBJ2-5 and V is TRBV5-1; the match to TRBD2 covers 8 bases. Looked up from germline, CDR1 is SGHRS and CDR2 is YFSETQ. This CDR3 contains 14 residues. The V gene end was trimmed by 4 bases and the J gene end by 2 bases; junction bases not matched to a gene: 4. In nucleotides, the CDR3 is TGCGCCAGCAGCGGGGCGGGGGGTCAAGAGACCCAGTACTTC. Encoded protein: CASSGAGGQETQYF.